What follows is one T cell receptor (beta chain) and its context. V lost 6 bases to trimming and J lost 4 bases, with 12 bases between them. This CDR3 comprises 13 residues. The germline gives CDR1 WSHSY, CDR2 SAAADI. The data stem from a study of blood T cell repertoires in COVID-19. Assay used: immunoSEQ multiplex PCR; TCRdb lists only in-frame clones, some missing. The profile shows a few hundred thousand clones, approximately 90% of them singletons. Sequencing was done on a sample of PBMCs or T cells enriched from blood (not recorded which). The receptor was derived from a man in his forties who had recovered from COVID-19. The chain has TRBV10-2 and TRBJ1-1; D might be TRBD1 (5 bases). This chain's CDR3 is CASSVAGPTEAFF. CDR3 sequence (DNA): TGCGCCAGCAGCGTGGCAGGGCCCACTGAAGCTTTCTTT.